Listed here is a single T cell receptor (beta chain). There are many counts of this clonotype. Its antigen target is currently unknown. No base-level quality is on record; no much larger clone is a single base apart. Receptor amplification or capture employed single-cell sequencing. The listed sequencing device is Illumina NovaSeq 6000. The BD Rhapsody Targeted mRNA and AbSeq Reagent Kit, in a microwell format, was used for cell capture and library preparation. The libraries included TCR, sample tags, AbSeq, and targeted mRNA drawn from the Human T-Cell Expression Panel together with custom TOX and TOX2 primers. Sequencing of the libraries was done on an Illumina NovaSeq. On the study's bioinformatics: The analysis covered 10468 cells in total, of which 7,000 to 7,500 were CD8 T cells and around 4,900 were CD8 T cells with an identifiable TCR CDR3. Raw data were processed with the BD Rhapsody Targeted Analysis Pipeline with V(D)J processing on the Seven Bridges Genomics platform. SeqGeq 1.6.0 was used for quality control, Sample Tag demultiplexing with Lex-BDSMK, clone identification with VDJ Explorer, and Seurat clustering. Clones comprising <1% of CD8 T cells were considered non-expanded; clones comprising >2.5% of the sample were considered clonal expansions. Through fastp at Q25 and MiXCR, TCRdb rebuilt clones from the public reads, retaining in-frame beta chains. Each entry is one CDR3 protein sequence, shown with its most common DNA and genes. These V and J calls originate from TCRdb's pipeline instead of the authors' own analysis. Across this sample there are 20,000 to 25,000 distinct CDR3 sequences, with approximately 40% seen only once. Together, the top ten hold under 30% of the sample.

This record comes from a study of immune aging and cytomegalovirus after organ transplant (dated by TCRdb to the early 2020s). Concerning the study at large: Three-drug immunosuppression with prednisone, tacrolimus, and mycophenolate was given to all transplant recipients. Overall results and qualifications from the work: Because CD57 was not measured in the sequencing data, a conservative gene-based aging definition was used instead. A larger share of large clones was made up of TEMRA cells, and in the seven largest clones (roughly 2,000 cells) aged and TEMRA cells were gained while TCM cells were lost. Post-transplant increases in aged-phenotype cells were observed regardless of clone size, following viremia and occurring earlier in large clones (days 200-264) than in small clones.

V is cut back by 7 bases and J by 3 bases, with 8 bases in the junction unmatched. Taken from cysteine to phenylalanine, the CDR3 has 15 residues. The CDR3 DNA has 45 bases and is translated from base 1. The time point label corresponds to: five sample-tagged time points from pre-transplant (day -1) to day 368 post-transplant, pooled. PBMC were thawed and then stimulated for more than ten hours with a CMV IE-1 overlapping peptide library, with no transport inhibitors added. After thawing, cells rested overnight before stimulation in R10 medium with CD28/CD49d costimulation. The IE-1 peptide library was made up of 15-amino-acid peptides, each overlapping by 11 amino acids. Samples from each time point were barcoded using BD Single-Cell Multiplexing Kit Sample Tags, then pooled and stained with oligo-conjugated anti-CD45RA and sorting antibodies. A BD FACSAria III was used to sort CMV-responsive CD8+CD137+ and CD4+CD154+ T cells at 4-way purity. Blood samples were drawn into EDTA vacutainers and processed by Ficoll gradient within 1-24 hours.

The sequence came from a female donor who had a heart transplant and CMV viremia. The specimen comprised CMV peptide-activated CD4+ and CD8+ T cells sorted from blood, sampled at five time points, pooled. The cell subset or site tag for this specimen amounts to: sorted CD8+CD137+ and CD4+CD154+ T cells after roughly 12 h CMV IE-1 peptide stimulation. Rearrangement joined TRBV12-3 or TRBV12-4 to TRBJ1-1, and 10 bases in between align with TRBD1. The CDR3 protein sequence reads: CASNKPGQGHTEAFF. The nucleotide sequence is TGTGCCAGCAATAAACCGGGACAGGGGCACACTGAAGCTTTCTTT.